Detailed here is one T cell receptor (beta chain). Its cognate antigen is unknown. Single viable CD3+CD4+CD8-CD45RO+ cells were sorted as the memory CD4+ T cells. After thawing, CD4+ T cells were positively selected. This sample stems from a study of memory CD4+ T cells and cytomegalovirus serostatus. Study-level results: A US-trained random forest predicted CMV serostatus with median AUC around 0.9.

The V end lost 4 bases, the J end lost 0 bases, and 13 bases lay between the germline ends. CDR1 and CDR2 from the germline V gene are SGHRS and YFSETQ. CDR3 size: 16 residues. Per the study methods: Out-of-frame sequences were removed, leaving 2,204,828 distinct TCRbeta sequences. TCRdb's table, derived via immunoSEQ multiplex PCR, lists solely in-frame clones and lacks some. Clone size and V and J calls were adopted from that table, with D and trimming inferred from the DNA. There are 45,000 to 50,000 clones in the sample; 60% to 80% occur only once, and 0.61% lies in the top ten. The chain recombines TRBV5-1 with TRBJ2-2; tentatively, D is TRBD1 (6 bases). The sequencing sample was made of memory CD4+ T cells from blood. The TCR originated in an adult in good health and CMV-seronegative. DNA of the CDR3: TGCGCCAGCAGCCCTTCAACAGGGTCGAACACCGGGGAGCTGTTTTTT. This encodes CASSPSTGSNTGELFF.